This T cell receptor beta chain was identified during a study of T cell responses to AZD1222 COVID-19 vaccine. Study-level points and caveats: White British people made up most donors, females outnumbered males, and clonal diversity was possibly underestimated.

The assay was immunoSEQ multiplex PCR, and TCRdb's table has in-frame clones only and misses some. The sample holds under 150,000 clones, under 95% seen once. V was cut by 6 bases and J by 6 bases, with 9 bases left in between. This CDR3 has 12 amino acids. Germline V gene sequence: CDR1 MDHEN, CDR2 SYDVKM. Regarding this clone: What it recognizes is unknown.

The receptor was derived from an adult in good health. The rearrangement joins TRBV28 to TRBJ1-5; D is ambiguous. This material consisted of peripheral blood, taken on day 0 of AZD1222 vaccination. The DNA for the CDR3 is TGTGCCAGCAGAGAAGAGGCTCAGCCCCAGCATTTT. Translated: CASREEAQPQHF.